This T cell receptor beta chain was identified in a study of T-cell memory formation after mild COVID-19. cDNA libraries for TCR alpha and TCR beta, carrying sample barcodes and UMIs, came from 5'RACE with constant-segment primers. One entry per CDR3 protein, called by TCRdb with MiXCR from the 5' RACE reads. The table shows 550,000 to 600,000 distinct CDR3 sequences, with less than 25% occurring only once. CDR1 and CDR2 (germline): ENHRY, SYGVKD. V was shortened by 2 bases and J by 2 bases, with 18 bases between the two germline ends. The CDR3 runs 17 residues. The receptor comes from an adult woman who had mild COVID-19 (a few samples of this study predate the infection). Cell type and time point are not known. Sequencing was carried out using PBMCs or a T cell subset sorted from them (not recorded which). The rearrangement links TRBV10-3 to TRBJ2-5; weak D call: TRBD1 (6 bases). CDR3: CAISEGATGQNQETQYF. For the CDR3, the DNA is TGTGCCATCAGTGAGGGGGCGACAGGTCAAAATCAAGAGACCCAGTACTTC.